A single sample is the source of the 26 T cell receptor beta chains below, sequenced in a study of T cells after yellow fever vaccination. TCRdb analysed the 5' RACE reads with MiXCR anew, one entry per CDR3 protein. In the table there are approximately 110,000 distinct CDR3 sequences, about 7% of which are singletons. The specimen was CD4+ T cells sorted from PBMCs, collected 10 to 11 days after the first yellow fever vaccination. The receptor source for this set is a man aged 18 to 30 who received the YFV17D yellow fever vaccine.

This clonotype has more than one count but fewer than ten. The CDR3 region is CASKGGGTDTQYF. The CDR3 coding sequence is TGTGCCAGCAAGGGTGGTGGAACAGATACGCAGTATTTT. The chain recombines TRBV5-6 with TRBJ2-3; D unclear. Germline V gene lookup returns CDR1 SGHDT and CDR2 YYEEEE. This CDR3 spans 13 amino acids. V lost 6 bases and J 3 bases, leaving 11 bases between the germline ends.

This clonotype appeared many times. The CDR3 DNA reads as TGTGCCAGCAGCCGTCCCCCCCCGGGGAGCTCCTACGAGCAGTACTTC. Its translation is CASSRPPPGSSYEQYF. The chain recombines TRBV7-2 with TRBJ2-7, with D tentatively TRBD2 (5 bases). The V end was cut by 5 bases, the J end by 0 bases, with 17 bases between. The CDR3 has 16 amino acids. Germline assignment: CDR1 SGHTA and CDR2 FQGNSA.

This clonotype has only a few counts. The CDR3 nucleotides read TGTGCCAGCAGCCTCGGGGGGGGTCGGGTGTACAATGAGCAGTTCTTC. This gives the protein CASSLGGGRVYNEQFF. The chain uses TRBV2 and TRBJ2-1; 8 bases line up with TRBD2. V was clipped by 6 bases and J by 4 bases; unmatched bases: 11. Germline assignment: CDR1 SNHLY and CDR2 FYNNEI. The CDR3 extends over 16 amino acids.

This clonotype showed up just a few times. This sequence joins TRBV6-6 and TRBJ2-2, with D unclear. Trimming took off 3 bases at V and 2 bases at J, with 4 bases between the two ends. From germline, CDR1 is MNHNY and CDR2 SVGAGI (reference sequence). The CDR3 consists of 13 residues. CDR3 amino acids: CASSYPNTGELFF. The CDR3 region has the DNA TGTGCCAGCAGTTATCCCAACACCGGGGAGCTGTTTTTT.

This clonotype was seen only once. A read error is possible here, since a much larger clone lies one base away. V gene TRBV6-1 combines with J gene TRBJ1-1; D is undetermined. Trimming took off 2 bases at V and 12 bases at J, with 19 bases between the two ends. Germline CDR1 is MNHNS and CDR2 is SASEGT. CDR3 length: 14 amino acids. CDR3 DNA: TGTGCCAGCAGTGAATGCGCGGCCACCACTGAGTCTTTCTTT. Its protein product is CASSECAATTESFF.

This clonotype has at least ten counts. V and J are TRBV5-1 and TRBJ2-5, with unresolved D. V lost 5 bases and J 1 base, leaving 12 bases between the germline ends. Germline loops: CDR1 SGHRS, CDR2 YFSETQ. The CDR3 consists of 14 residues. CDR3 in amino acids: CASRVSDAQETQYF. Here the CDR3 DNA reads TGCGCCAGCAGGGTCAGCGATGCCCAAGAGACCCAGTACTTC.

The DNA for the CDR3 is TGTGCCAGCAGCTTGGCTCCCAGTAAGGAGACCCAGTACTTC. As protein: CASSLAPSKETQYF. This chain uses TRBV5-4 with TRBJ2-5; D ambiguous. Trimming cost V 0 bases and J 5 bases, with 11 bases left between them. The CDR3 runs to 14 residues. CDR1 and CDR2 (germline): SGHNT, YYREEE (reference sequence).

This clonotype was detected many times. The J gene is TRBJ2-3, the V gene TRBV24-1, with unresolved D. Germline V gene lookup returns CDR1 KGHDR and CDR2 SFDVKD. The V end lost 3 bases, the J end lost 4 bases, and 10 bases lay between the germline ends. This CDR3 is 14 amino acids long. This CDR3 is CATSDQVDPDTQYF. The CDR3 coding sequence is TGTGCCACCAGTGATCAGGTGGATCCAGATACGCAGTATTTT.

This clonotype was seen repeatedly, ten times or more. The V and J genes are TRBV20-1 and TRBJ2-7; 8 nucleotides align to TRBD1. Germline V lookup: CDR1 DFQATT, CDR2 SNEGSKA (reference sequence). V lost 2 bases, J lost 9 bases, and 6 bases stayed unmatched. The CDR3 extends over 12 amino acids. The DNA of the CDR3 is TGCAGTGCTAGATTTGGGACAGGCCGGCAGTACTTC. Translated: CSARFGTGRQYF.

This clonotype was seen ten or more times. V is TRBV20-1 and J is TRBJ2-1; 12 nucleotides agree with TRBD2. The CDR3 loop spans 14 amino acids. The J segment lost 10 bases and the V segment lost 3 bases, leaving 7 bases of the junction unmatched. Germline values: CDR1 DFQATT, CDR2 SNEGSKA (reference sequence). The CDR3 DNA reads TGCAGTGCTAGTTATGCTAGCGGGGGGGGCGAGCAGTTCTTC. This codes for CSASYASGGGEQFF.

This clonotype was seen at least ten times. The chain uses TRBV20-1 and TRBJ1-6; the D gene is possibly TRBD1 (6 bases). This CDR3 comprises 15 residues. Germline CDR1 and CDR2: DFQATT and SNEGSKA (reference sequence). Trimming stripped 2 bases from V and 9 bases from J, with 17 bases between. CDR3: CSARSQGPIGSPLHF. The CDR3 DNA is TGCAGTGCTAGATCACAGGGCCCTATTGGTTCACCCCTCCACTTT.

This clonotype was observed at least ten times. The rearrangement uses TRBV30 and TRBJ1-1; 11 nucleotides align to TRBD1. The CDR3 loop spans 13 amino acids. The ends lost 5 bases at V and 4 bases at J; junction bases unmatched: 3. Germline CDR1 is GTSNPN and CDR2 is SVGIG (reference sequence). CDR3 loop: CAWGGQGATEAFF. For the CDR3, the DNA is TGTGCCTGGGGTGGACAGGGGGCCACTGAAGCTTTCTTT.

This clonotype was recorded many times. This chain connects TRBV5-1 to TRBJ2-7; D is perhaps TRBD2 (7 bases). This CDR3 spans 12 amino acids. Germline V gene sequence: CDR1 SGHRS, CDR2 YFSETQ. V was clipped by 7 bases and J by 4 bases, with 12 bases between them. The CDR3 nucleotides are TGCGCCAGCCGAGGGGGGGATTACGAGCAGTACTTC. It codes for CASRGGDYEQYF.

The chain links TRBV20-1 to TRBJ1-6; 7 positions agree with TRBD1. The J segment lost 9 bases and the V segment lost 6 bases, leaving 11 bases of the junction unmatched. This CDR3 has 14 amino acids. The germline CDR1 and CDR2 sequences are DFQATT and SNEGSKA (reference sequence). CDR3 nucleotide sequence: TGCAGTGCGAGGCGACAGGGATCAGCTTCACCCCTCCACTTT. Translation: CSARRQGSASPLHF.

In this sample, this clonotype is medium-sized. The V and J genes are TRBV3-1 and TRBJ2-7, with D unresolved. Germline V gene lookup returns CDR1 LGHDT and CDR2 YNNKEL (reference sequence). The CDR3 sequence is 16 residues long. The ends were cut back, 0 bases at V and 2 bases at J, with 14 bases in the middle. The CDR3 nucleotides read TGTGCCAGCAGCCAAGATTTACCGCCTGCTACCTACGAGCAGTACGTC. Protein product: CASSQDLPPATYEQYV.

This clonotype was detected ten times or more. The CDR3 is CSGTLAANEQFF. The CDR3 nucleotides read TGCAGCGGTACACTAGCGGCCAATGAGCAGTTCTTC. This sequence joins TRBV29-1 and TRBJ2-1; 8 bases are shared with TRBD2. The germline V gene has CDR1 SQVTM and CDR2 ANQGSEA. CDR3 length: 12 amino acids. Trimming at V came to 7 bases and at J to 6 bases, leaving 5 bases not matched to a gene.

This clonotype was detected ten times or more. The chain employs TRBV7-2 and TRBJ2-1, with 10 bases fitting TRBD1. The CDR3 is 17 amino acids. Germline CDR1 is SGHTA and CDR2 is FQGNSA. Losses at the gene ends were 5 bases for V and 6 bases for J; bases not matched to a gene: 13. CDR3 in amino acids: CASSLQLADRGSNEQFF. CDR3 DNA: TGTGCCAGCAGCCTTCAGTTGGCGGACAGGGGGTCCAATGAGCAGTTCTTC.

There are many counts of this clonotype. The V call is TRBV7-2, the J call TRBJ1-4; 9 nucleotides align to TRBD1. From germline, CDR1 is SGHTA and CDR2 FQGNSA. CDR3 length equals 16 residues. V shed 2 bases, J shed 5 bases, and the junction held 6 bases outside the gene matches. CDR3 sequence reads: CASSLYPGTGNEKLFF. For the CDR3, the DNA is TGTGCCAGCAGCTTATACCCCGGGACAGGGAATGAAAAACTGTTTTTT.

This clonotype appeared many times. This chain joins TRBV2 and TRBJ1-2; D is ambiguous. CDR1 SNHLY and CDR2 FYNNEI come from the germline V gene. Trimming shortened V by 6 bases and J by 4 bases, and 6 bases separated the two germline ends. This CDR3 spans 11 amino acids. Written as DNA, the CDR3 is TGTGCCAGCAGCCAGACCTATGGCTACACCTTC. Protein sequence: CASSQTYGYTF.

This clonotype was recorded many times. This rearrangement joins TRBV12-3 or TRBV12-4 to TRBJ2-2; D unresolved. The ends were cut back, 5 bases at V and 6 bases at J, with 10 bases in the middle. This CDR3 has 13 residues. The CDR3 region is CASSPQRAGELFF. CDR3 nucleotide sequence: TGTGCCAGCAGTCCCCAAAGGGCCGGGGAGCTGTTTTTT.

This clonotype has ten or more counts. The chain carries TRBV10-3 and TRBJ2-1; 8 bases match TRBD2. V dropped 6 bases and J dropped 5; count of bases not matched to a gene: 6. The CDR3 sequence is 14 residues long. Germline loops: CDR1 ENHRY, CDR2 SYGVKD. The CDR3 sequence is CAIRGTRGDNEQFF. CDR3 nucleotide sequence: TGTGCCATCAGAGGGACTAGGGGAGACAATGAGCAGTTCTTC.

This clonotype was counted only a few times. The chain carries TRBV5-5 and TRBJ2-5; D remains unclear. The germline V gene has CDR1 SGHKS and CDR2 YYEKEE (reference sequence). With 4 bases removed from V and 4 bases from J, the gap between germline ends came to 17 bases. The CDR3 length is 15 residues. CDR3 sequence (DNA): TGTGCCAGCAGCCCTCCCCCCGACGGAGTAGAGACCCAGTACTTC. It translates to CASSPPPDGVETQYF.

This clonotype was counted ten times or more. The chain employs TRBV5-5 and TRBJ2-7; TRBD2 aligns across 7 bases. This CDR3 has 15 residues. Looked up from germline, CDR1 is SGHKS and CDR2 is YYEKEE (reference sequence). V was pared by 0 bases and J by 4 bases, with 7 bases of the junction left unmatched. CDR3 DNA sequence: TGTGCCAGCAGCTTGGCCCAACGGGGGGTTTACGAGCAGTACGTC. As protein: CASSLAQRGVYEQYV.

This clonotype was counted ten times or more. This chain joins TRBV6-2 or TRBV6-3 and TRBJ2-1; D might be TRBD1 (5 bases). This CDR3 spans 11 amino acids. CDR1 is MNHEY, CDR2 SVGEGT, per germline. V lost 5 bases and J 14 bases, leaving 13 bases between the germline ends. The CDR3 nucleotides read TGTGCCAGCAGTCCAGGGAACCCGGAGTTCTTC. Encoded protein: CASSPGNPEFF.

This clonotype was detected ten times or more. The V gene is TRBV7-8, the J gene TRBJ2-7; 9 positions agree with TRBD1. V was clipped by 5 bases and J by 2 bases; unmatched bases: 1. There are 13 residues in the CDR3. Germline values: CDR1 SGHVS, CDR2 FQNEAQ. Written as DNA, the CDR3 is TGTGCCAGCAGCCGGGACAGGGCCTACGAGCAGTACGTC. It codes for CASSRDRAYEQYV.

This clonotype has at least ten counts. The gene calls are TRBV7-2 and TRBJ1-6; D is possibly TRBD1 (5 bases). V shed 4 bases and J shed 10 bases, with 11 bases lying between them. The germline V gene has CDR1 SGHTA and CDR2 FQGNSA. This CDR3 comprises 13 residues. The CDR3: CASSYRQQSPLHF. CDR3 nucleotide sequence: TGTGCCAGCAGCTATAGACAGCAATCACCCCTCCACTTT.